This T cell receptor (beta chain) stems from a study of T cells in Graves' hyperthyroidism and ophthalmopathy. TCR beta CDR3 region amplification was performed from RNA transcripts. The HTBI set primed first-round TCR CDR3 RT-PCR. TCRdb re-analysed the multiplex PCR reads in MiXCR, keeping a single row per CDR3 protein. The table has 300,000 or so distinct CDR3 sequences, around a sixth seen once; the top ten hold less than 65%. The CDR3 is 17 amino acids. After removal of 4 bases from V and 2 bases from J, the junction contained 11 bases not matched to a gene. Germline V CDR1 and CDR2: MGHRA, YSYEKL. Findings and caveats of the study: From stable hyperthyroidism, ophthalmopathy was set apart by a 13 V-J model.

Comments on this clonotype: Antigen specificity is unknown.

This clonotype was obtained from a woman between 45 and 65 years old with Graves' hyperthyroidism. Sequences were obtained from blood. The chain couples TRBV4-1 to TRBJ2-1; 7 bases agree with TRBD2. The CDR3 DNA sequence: TGCGCCAGCAGCCCTAGGTCCCAGGGAGGGCCCTACAATGAGCAGTTCTTC. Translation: CASSPRSQGGPYNEQFF.